This is a list of T cell receptor beta chains from one sample in a study of blood T cells in healthy people across ages. TCRdb ran MiXCR on the 5' RACE reads and lists one entry per CDR3 protein. In the table there are some 710,000 distinct CDR3 sequences, about a fifth of which are singletons. Sequencing used blood. The source is a man in his 70s in good health. Each CDR3 is given with its conserved first and last residue. A D gene is named only where the DNA matches it firmly. Some rows mark clone size as missing; the rest say once, few, many or name a class of expanded clone.

>TRBV18|TRBD2|TRBJ2-3|few
TGTGCCAGCTCACTGAACCCCGGGACTAGCGACCCTAGCACAGATACGCAGTATTTT
CASSLNPGTSDPSTDTQYF
>TRBV6-2/TRBV6-3|TRBD2|TRBJ2-6|few
TGTGCCAGCATTCTAGCGGGAGTACCTGGGGCCAACGTCCTGACTTTC
CASILAGVPGANVLTF
>TRBV6-2/TRBV6-3|.|TRBJ1-1|few
TGTGCCAGCAGTTACCGCGGGGCCCGATATGAAGCTTTCTTT
CASSYRGARYEAFF
>TRBV29-1|.|TRBJ1-1|.
TGCAGCGTCGTCGGGATAGGCGACACTGAAGCTTTCTTT
CSVVGIGDTEAFF
>TRBV11-2|.|TRBJ1-6|.
TGTGCCAGCAGCTTAGATCCCCAGGGGAGTTCACCCCTCCACTTT
CASSLDPQGSSPLHF
>TRBV9|.|TRBJ2-3|.
TGTGCCAGCAGCGTAGGTTCAGGCGGATATACGCAGTATTTT
CASSVGSGGYTQYF
>TRBV14|.|TRBJ2-5|few
TGTGCCAGCAGCCAAAGTTGGTTGGTGCGGGCCCAGTACTTC
CASSQSWLVRAQYF
>TRBV5-1|.|TRBJ2-1|.
TGCGCCAGCAGCTTGGAAGCAGGGAGAATTAATGAGCAGTTCTTC
CASSLEAGRINEQFF
>TRBV5-1|.|TRBJ2-5|few
TGCGCCAGCAGCCACGACGGGGTCCAAGAGACCCAGTACTTC
CASSHDGVQETQYF
>TRBV27|TRBD1|TRBJ1-5|few
TGTGCCAGCAGTTTTCGGGTCGATATGGGAGGGACAGGGGGGAAATTTAGCAATCAGCCCCAGCATTTT
CASSFRVDMGGTGGKFSNQPQHF
>TRBV4-3|.|TRBJ2-1|.
TGCGCCAGCAGCCACCACCAAGTGTCTAGGAATGAGCAGTTCTTC
CASSHHQVSRNEQFF
>TRBV7-3|.|TRBJ2-1|once
TGTGCCAGTAGCTCGGGACTTTGGGGTGGCAATGAGCAGTTCTTC
CASSSGLWGGNEQFF
>TRBV7-8|.|TRBJ1-4|few
TGTGCCAGCAGCTTAAGGCAAAGCAAACTGTTTTTT
CASSLRQSKLFF
>TRBV10-1|.|TRBJ1-1|.
TGCGCCAGCAGTGGTACCACGGGGGCCTTGAACACTGAAGCTTTCTTT
CASSGTTGALNTEAFF
>TRBV10-3|.|TRBJ2-3|many
TGTGCCATCAGCACTAGATTAGATACGCAGTATTTT
CAISTRLDTQYF
>TRBV5-1|.|TRBJ2-5|.
TGCGCCAGCTCCCTCTCCCCAGGACTGGGAGAGACCCAGTACTTC
CASSLSPGLGETQYF
>TRBV30|TRBD1|TRBJ1-1|few
TGTGCCTGGAGTCCCGGGACAGGTTTGAACACTGAAGCTTTCTTT
CAWSPGTGLNTEAFF